This TCR beta chain was profiled in a study of beta chain features in type 1 diabetes. The isolated RNA, all of it, was reverse transcribed, so expressed TCRB transcripts were what got sequenced. TCRdb's copy holds only in-frame clones and misses some; the assay was immunoSEQ multiplex PCR. The table includes approximately 170,000 clones, 7% to 10% detected once. Germline CDR1 and CDR2: GTSNPN and SVGIG (reference sequence). The trim removed 5 bases at V and 2 bases at J, leaving 2 bases unmatched. CDR3 length: 13 residues. Study-wide results and limits: TCRB rearrangement may or may not be influenced by HLA type; here this remained unresolved.

This clone was seen once. Its cognate antigen is unknown. This TCR was sampled from a woman aged 18-29 years in good health. The V call is TRBV30, the J call TRBJ1-3, with 8 bases fitting TRBD1. Sequencing was done on a sample of central memory CD4+ T cells from blood. In DNA, the CDR3 is TGTGCCTGGCGGACAGGGCCTGGAAACACCATATATTTT. Residues: CAWRTGPGNTIYF.